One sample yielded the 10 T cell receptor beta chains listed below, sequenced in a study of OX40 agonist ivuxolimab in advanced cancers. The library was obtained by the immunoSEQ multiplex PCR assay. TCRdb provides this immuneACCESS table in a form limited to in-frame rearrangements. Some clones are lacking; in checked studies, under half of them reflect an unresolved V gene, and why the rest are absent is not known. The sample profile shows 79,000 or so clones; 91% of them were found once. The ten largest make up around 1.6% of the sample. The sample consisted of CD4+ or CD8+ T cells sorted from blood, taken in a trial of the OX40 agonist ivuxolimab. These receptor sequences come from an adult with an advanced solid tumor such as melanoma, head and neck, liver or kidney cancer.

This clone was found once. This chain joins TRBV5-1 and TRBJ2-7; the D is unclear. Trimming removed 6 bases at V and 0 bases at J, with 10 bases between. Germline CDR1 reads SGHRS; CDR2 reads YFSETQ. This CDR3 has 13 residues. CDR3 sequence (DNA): TGCGCCAGCAAAGTAGAGACCTCCTACGAGCAGTACTTC. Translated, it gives CASKVETSYEQYF. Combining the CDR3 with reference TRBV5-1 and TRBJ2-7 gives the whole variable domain KAGVTQTPRYLIKTRGQQVTLSCSPISGHRSVSWYQQTPGQGLQFLFEYFSETQRNKGNFPGRFSGRQFSNSRSEMNVSTLELGDSALYLCASKVETSYEQYFGPGTRLTVT.

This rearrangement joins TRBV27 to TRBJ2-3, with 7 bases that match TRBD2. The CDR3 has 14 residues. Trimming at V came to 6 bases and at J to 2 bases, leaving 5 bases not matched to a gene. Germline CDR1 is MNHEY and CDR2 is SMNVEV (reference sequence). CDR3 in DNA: TGTGCCAGCAGCTCTAGCGGCTACACAGATACGCAGTATTTT. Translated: CASSSSGYTDTQYF.

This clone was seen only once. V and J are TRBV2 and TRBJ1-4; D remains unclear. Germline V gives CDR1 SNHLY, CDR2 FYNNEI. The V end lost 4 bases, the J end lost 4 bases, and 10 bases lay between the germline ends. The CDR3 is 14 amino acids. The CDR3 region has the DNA TGTGCCAGCAGTGGACAACAGAGTAATGAAAAACTGTTTTTT. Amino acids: CASSGQQSNEKLFF.

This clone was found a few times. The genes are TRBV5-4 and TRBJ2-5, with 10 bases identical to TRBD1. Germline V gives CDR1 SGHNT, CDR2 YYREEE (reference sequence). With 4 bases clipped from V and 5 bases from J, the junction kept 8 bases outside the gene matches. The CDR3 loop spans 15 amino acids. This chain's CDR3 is CASSRQGAEVETQYF. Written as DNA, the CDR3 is TGTGCCAGCAGCCGACAGGGGGCCGAGGTGGAGACCCAGTACTTC.

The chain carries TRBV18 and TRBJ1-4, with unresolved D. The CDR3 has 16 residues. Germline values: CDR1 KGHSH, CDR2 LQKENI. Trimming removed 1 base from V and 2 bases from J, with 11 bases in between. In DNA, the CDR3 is TGTGCCAGCTCACCACGGAGAGCGGGCACTAATGAAAAACTGTTTTTT. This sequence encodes CASSPRRAGTNEKLFF.

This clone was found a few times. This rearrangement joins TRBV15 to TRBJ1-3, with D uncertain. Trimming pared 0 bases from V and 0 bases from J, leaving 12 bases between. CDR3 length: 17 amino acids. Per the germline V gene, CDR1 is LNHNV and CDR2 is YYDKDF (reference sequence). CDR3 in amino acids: CATSRDGLLFSGNTIYF. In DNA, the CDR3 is TGTGCCACCAGCAGAGACGGACTACTGTTCTCTGGAAACACCATATATTTT.

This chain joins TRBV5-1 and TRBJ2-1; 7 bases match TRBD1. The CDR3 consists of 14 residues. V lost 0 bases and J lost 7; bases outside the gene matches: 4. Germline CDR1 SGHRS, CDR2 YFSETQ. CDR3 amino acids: CASSLGRQGNEQFF. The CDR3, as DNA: TGCGCCAGCAGCTTGGGTAGACAGGGAAATGAGCAGTTCTTC.

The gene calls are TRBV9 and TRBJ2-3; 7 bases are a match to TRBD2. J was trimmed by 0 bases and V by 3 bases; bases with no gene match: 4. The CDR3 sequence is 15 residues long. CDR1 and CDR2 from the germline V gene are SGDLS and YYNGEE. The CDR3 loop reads CASSDQAGSTDTQYF. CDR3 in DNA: TGTGCCAGCAGCGATCAAGCGGGAAGCACAGATACGCAGTATTTT.

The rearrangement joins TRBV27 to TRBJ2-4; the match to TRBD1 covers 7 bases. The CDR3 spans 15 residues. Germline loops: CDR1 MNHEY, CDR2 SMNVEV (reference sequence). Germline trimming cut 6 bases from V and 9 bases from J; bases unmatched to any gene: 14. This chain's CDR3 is CASRRLTGAGGIQYF. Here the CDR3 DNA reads TGTGCCAGCAGACGACTCACAGGGGCTGGGGGCATTCAGTACTTC.

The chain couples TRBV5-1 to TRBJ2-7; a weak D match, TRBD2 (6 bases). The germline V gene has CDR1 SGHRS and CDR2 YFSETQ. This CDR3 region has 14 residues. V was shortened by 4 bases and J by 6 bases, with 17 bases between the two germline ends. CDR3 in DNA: TGCGCCAGCAGCCCGGAGGGACCGAGGGGCGAGCAGTACTTC. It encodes CASSPEGPRGEQYF.